A selection of T cell receptor beta chains follows, all from one sample in a study of metastatic and nonmetastatic thyroid tumors. TCRdb reassembled clones from the PCR reads with MiXCR. Of about 24,000 clones detected, roughly 24% appear once; the ten largest clones hold around 20%. Specimen: blood. The receptors originated from a male donor with papillary thyroid cancer or a benign thyroid nodule (not recorded which). Some clones in this sample may be carry-over from other donors' samples. Each CDR3 is given with its conserved first and last residue. Fields, in order: clone size, V gene, J gene, D gene, CDR3 protein, CDR3 DNA. The D gene is left open where the match is weak. Clone size is not always given. Where it is, it says once, few, many or a class for expanded clones.

>.|TRBV20-1|TRBJ2-2|.
CSAREGSRTNTGELFF
TGCAGTGCTAGAGAGGGGAGCAGGACGAACACCGGGGAGCTGTTTTTT
>.|TRBV7-8|TRBJ2-3|.
CASSFWTLYGSDTQYF
TGTGCCAGCAGCTTCTGGACCCTGTACGGGTCAGATACGCAGTATTTT
>many|TRBV2|TRBJ2-3|.
CASSGGVRSSTDTQYF
TGTGCCAGCAGTGGGGGGGTGAGATCTAGCACAGATACGCAGTATTTT
>few|TRBV28|TRBJ2-5|.
CASSERGGSQETKYF
TGTGCCAGCTCGGAGAGAGGGGGTTCACAAGAGACCAAGTACTTC
>medium-sized|TRBV6-1|TRBJ2-7|TRBD1
CASSTRDSRLEQYF
TGTGCCAGCAGTACCAGGGACAGCCGACTCGAGCAGTACTTC
>many|TRBV7-2|TRBJ2-1|.
CASSLAIYNEQFF
TGTGCCAGCAGCTTAGCTATCTACAATGAGCAGTTCTTC
>few|TRBV6-1|TRBJ2-7|TRBD1
CASRGQGRYEQYF
TGTGCCAGCAGGGGACAGGGAAGGTACGAGCAGTACTTC
>many|TRBV7-2|TRBJ2-2|.
CASSLAVRSAGELFF
TGTGCCAGCAGCTTAGCGGTGAGGAGCGCCGGGGAGCTGTTTTTT
>many|TRBV9|TRBJ2-6|.
CASSVPGANVLTF
TGTGCCAGCAGCGTCCCCGGGGCCAACGTCCTGACTTTC
>.|TRBV7-3|TRBJ2-2|.
CASSQNPATGELFF
TGTGCCAGCAGTCAGAACCCAGCCACCGGGGAGCTGTTTTTT
>.|TRBV20-1|TRBJ2-3|TRBD2
CSAKEHLAGVEGDTQYF
TGCAGTGCAAAGGAACACCTAGCGGGCGTGGAGGGGGATACGCAGTATTTT
>medium-sized|TRBV20-1|TRBJ1-2|TRBD1
CSAGDRGSGYTF
TGCAGTGCTGGGGACAGGGGATCTGGCTACACCTTC
>few|TRBV20-1|TRBJ2-3|.
CSAHVGPADTQYF
TGCAGTGCCCACGTGGGCCCGGCAGATACGCAGTATTTT
>.|TRBV4-2|TRBJ1-5|.
CASSQAGGNQPQHF
TGTGCCAGCAGCCAAGCAGGAGGCAATCAGCCCCAGCATTTT
>few|TRBV6-2/TRBV6-3|TRBJ1-5|.
CASRLYGWKGNQPQHF
TGTGCCAGCCGGTTATATGGGTGGAAAGGCAATCAGCCCCAGCATTTT